The present TCR beta chain was sequenced within a study of shared clonotypes between healthy human individuals. Study-wide findings and caveats: Memory subsets generally showed lower estimated richness than naive subsets.

CDR1 is SGHVS, CDR2 FQNEAQ, per germline. J was trimmed by 8 bases and V by 4 bases; bases with no gene match: 17. This CDR3 region has 16 residues. The authors' processing: Filtering was not the same, since immunoSEQ gave junction-only sequences without quality scores. Clones were read by immunoSEQ multiplex PCR, and TCRdb kept only the in-frame ones, dropping some. The V and J calls and clone size are taken from that table; D and trimming were inferred from the DNA. Counted here are over a million clones, around 76% occurring once; the ten biggest clones make up 1.4%. As for this clone: Its specificity is unknown.

The sequenced sample was memory CD4+ T cells sorted from blood. This sample's subset: CD45RA-negative fraction. The rearrangement joins TRBV7-8 to TRBJ2-7; 7 positions agree with TRBD2. The sequence came from a man between 18 and 35 years old in good health. The CDR3: CASSSRTRDGTYQQYF. The DNA of the CDR3 is TGTGCCAGCAGCTCTCGGACTAGGGATGGGACTTATCAGCAGTACTTC. The variable domain in full, with the rest retrieved from reference TRBV7-8 and TRBJ2-7, is GAGVSQSPRYKVAKRGQDVALRCDPISGHVSLFWYQQALGQGPEFLTYFQNEAQLDKSGLPSDRFFAERPEGSVSTLKIQRTQQEDSAVYLCASSSRTRDGTYQQYFGPGTRLTVT.